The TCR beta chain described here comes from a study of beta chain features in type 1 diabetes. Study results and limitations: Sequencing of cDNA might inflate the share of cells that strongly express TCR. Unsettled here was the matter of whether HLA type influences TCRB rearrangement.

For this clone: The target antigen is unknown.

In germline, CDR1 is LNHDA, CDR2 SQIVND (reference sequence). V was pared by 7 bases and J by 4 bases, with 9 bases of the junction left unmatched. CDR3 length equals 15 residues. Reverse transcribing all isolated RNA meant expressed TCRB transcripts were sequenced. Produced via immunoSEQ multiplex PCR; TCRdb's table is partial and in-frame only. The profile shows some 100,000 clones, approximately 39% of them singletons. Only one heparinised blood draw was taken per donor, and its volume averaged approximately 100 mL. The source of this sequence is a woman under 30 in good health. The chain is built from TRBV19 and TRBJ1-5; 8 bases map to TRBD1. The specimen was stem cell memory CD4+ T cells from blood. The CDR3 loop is CASTTTQGANQPQHF. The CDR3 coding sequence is TGTGCCAGTACTACGACCCAGGGGGCAAATCAGCCCCAGCATTTT.